Below, 32 T cell receptor beta chains from the same sample are listed, as sequenced in a study of OX40 agonist ivuxolimab in advanced cancers. Library preparation employed the immunoSEQ multiplex PCR assay. In TCRdb, the immuneACCESS table is reduced to in-frame sequences with V and J assigned. These tables do not hold every clone; where another copy was compared, an unresolved V gene accounts for under half, and the others remain unexplained. Present in this sample are roughly 45,000 clones, about 88% of which were seen just once. Of the sample, less than 4% is held by the ten largest clones. The sequencing here drew on CD4+ or CD8+ T cells sorted from blood, taken in a trial of the OX40 agonist ivuxolimab. The receptors derive from an adult with an advanced solid tumor such as melanoma, head and neck, liver or kidney cancer.

The chain has TRBV5-1 and TRBJ2-4; 8 bases align to TRBD1. This CDR3 is 16 amino acids long. V was pared by 3 bases and J by 10 bases, with 15 bases of the junction left unmatched. Looked up from germline, CDR1 is SGHRS and CDR2 is YFSETQ. The CDR3 bases are TGCGCCAGCAGCTCGACAGGGGTTGGGTTGGGTGGAATTCAGTACTTC. It encodes CASSSTGVGLGGIQYF.

V is TRBV7-8 and J is TRBJ2-7, with TRBD2 matching 12 bases. The CDR3 contains 16 residues. CDR1 SGHVS and CDR2 FQNEAQ come from the germline V gene. V was clipped by 6 bases and J by 0 bases; unmatched bases: 6. In DNA, the CDR3 is TGTGCCAGCAGTCTGGGACTAGCGGGCCTCTCCTACGAGCAGTACTTC. It specifies CASSLGLAGLSYEQYF.

The chain carries TRBV5-1 and TRBJ2-5; 7 bases are a match to TRBD1. CDR1 is SGHRS, CDR2 YFSETQ, per germline. The V gene end was trimmed by 5 bases and the J gene end by 3 bases; junction bases not matched to a gene: 16. The CDR3 totals 17 residues. The CDR3 here is CASRTHVGGRVEETQYF. The CDR3 DNA reads TGCGCCAGCAGAACCCACGTAGGGGGCAGGGTGGAAGAGACCCAGTACTTC. Complete variable domain (other parts from reference TRBV5-1 and TRBJ2-5): KAGVTQTPRYLIKTRGQQVTLSCSPISGHRSVSWYQQTPGQGLQFLFEYFSETQRNKGNFPGRFSGRQFSNSRSEMNVSTLELGDSALYLCASRTHVGGRVEETQYFGPGTRLLVL.

The V gene is TRBV2, the J gene TRBJ1-5; maybe TRBD1 (5 bases). Germline CDR1 SNHLY, CDR2 FYNNEI. Deletions cut 5 bases from V and 2 bases from J, with 13 bases between. The CDR3 sequence is 15 residues long. The CDR3 DNA reads as TGTGCCAGCAGTCTCGAGGGGTTAGGCAATCAGCCCCAGCATTTT. Its translation: CASSLEGLGNQPQHF.

This chain uses TRBV29-1 with TRBJ1-2; 7 bases align to TRBD1. The CDR3 is 12 amino acids. The trim removed 4 bases at V and 5 bases at J, leaving 4 bases unmatched. Germline assignment: CDR1 SQVTM and CDR2 ANQGSEA. CDR3 sequence reads: CSVGTGEYGYTF. The CDR3 coding sequence is TGCAGCGTTGGGACAGGTGAATATGGCTACACCTTC.

This clone was counted a single time. The J gene is TRBJ1-2, the V gene TRBV15; a weak D match, TRBD1 (5 bases). Germline V gene sequence: CDR1 LNHNV, CDR2 YYDKDF (reference sequence). V was shortened by 3 bases and J by 4 bases, with 12 bases between the two germline ends. The CDR3 contains 14 residues. In DNA form, the CDR3 reads TGTGCCACCAGCAGGGGGGGGTCCTTCTATGGCTACACCTTC. It yields the protein CATSRGGSFYGYTF.

The V call is TRBV11-3, the J call TRBJ2-2; D might be TRBD2 (6 bases). The CDR3 is 14 residues long. Germline V gene data show CDR1 as SGHNT and CDR2 as YENEEA. V was trimmed by 5 bases and J by 4 bases, leaving 11 bases between them. The CDR3 nucleotides are TGTGCCAGCAGCCCTGGGACTTTCACCGGGGAGCTGTTTTTT. Translating gives CASSPGTFTGELFF.

This clone is a singleton in its sample. The chain uses TRBV9 and TRBJ2-3, with D perhaps matching TRBD2 (6 bases). The V end lost 2 bases, the J end lost 0 bases, and 19 bases lay between the germline ends. Germline V lookup: CDR1 SGDLS, CDR2 YYNGEE. The CDR3 spans 18 residues. CDR3 loop: CASSVPSGDSASTDTQYF. The CDR3, as DNA: TGTGCCAGCAGCGTCCCATCGGGGGACTCCGCTAGCACAGATACGCAGTATTTT. Looking up the rest from reference TRBV9 and TRBJ2-3 gives the full variable domain: DSGVTQTPKHLITATGQRVTLRCSPRSGDLSVYWYQQSLDQGLQFLIQYYNGEERAKGNILERFSAQQFPDLHSELNLSSLELGDSALYFCASSVPSGDSASTDTQYFGPGTRLTVL.

J is TRBJ2-5 and V is TRBV7-6; D possibly corresponds to TRBD1 (6 bases). Germline values: CDR1 SGHVS, CDR2 FNYEAQ. The CDR3 is made up of 14 amino acids. V was cut by 6 bases and J by 2 bases, with 13 bases left in between. The CDR3 nucleotides read TGTGCCAGCAGGCCAACGACAGGACAAGAGACCCAGTACTTC. Protein product: CASRPTTGQETQYF.

The chain joins TRBV27 to TRBJ1-2; TRBD1 matches at 9 bases. The CDR3 length is 13 residues. CDR1 is MNHEY, CDR2 SMNVEV, per germline (reference sequence). Trimming removed 6 bases from V and 7 bases from J; junction bases left unmatched: 6. For the CDR3, the DNA is TGTGCCAGCAGGCCTACAGGGGGCTCTGGCTACACCTTC. This sequence encodes CASRPTGGSGYTF.

The genes are TRBV20-1 and TRBJ1-1; D gene unclear. The germline CDR1 and CDR2 sequences are DFQATT and SNEGSKA (reference sequence). Trimming left V 5 bases short and J 3 bases short, with 7 bases between. This CDR3 is built from 11 residues. As DNA, the CDR3 is TGCAGTGCTTTAAAGGACACTGAAGCTTTCTTT. Its translation is CSALKDTEAFF.

The gene calls are TRBV2 and TRBJ2-1, with D perhaps matching TRBD1 (7 bases). Trimming shortened V by 4 bases and J by 9 bases, and 19 bases separated the two germline ends. The CDR3 has 15 amino acids. The germline gives CDR1 SNHLY, CDR2 FYNNEI. The CDR3 sequence: CASSVDRPLGGEQFF. In nucleotides, the CDR3 is TGTGCCAGCAGTGTGGACAGGCCTCTGGGGGGTGAGCAGTTCTTC.

The rearrangement uses TRBV18 and TRBJ2-5; D perhaps matches TRBD2 (6 bases). Between the trimmed V and J ends, which lost 4 bases and 5 bases, there was a span of 14 bases. The CDR3 is 14 residues long. The germline gives CDR1 KGHSH, CDR2 LQKENI. CDR3 coding DNA: TGTGCCAGCTCACGCGGGGCGAGCCTGGAGACCCAGTACTTC. Translated: CASSRGASLETQYF.

This chain links TRBV5-1 with TRBJ2-7; 9 positions match TRBD1. CDR1 is SGHRS, CDR2 YFSETQ, per germline. V lost 4 bases, J lost 4 bases, and 9 bases stayed unmatched. The CDR3 is made up of 15 amino acids. This chain's CDR3 is CASSPRTGAFYEQYF. The CDR3, as DNA: TGCGCCAGCAGCCCCAGGACAGGGGCGTTTTACGAGCAGTACTTC.

V is TRBV29-1 and J is TRBJ2-7; 8 nucleotides match TRBD1. J gave up 5 bases and V 3 bases, and 6 bases lay outside the gene matches. Looked up from germline, CDR1 is SQVTM and CDR2 is ANQGSEA. CDR3 length equals 13 residues. CDR3 sequence reads: CSVDPGGRDEQYF. The CDR3 region has the DNA TGCAGCGTTGACCCAGGGGGCAGGGACGAGCAGTACTTC.

The chain recombines TRBV30 with TRBJ1-2; no clear D. Germline V gives CDR1 GTSNPN, CDR2 SVGIG (reference sequence). The CDR3 runs to 12 residues. V lost 3 bases and J 4 bases, leaving 9 bases between the germline ends. For the CDR3, the DNA is TGTGCCTGGAGGGCCACGGTCTATGGCTACACCTTC. Amino acids: CAWRATVYGYTF. Using reference TRBV30 and TRBJ1-2 for the parts outside the CDR3, the full variable domain is SQTIHQWPATLVQPVGSPLSLECTVEGTSNPNLYWYRQAAGRGLQLLFYSVGIGQISSEVPQNLSASRPQDRQFILSSKKLLLSDSGFYLCAWRATVYGYTFGSGTRLTVV.

This chain uses TRBV5-1 with TRBJ2-5, with 9 bases identical to TRBD2. J lost 6 bases, V lost 1 base, and 10 bases had no gene match. The CDR3 extends over 16 amino acids. Per the germline V gene, CDR1 is SGHRS and CDR2 is YFSETQ. CDR3 protein: CASSLLSSGGWKTQYF. For the CDR3, the DNA is TGCGCCAGCAGCTTGTTGAGTAGCGGGGGCTGGAAGACCCAGTACTTC.

The CDR3, as DNA: TGTGCCAGCAGCTTGGGGTCTTCGAGAAGCAATCAGCCCCAGCATTTT. Its translation: CASSLGSSRSNQPQHF. The genes are TRBV7-2 and TRBJ1-5; no clear D gene. In germline, CDR1 is SGHTA, CDR2 FQGNSA. The CDR3 runs 16 residues. Between the trimmed V and J ends, which lost 3 bases and 1 base, there was a span of 13 bases.

The genes are TRBV11-2 and TRBJ2-1, with D unresolved. Germline V gene sequence: CDR1 SGHAT, CDR2 FQNNGV. This CDR3 is 16 amino acids long. V dropped 5 bases and J dropped 4 bases, with 18 bases sitting between them. The DNA for the CDR3 is TGTGCCAGCAGCCCCCCGCCGCCAAAGGGTTACAATGAGCAGTTCTTC. Residues: CASSPPPPKGYNEQFF. The whole variable domain, filled in from reference TRBV11-2 and TRBJ2-1, reads EAGVAQSPRYKIIEKRQSVAFWCNPISGHATLYWYQQILGQGPKLLIQFQNNGVVDDSQLPKDRFSAERLKGVDSTLKIQPAKLEDSAVYLCASSPPPPKGYNEQFFGPGTRLTVL.

The chain carries TRBV27 and TRBJ2-5; no definite D call. V was pared by 6 bases and J by 5 bases, with 13 bases between. This CDR3 has 13 amino acids. Germline V CDR1 and CDR2: MNHEY, SMNVEV (reference sequence). CDR3 nucleotide sequence: TGTGCCAGCAGAAAAAACAACGAGGAGACCCAGTACTTC. Amino acid sequence: CASRKNNEETQYF.

This clone was seen a single time. The rearrangement joins TRBV29-1 to TRBJ1-1; 7 bases match TRBD1. The CDR3 is made up of 13 amino acids. Germline CDR1 SQVTM, CDR2 ANQGSEA. With V trimmed by 6 bases and J by 5 bases, 9 bases remained unmatched. The CDR3 loop is CSVERQGGTEAFF. Written as DNA, the CDR3 is TGCAGCGTGGAACGTCAGGGGGGGACTGAAGCTTTCTTT. Together with reference TRBV29-1 and TRBJ1-1, the CDR3 gives the full variable domain: SAVISQKPSRDICQRGTSLTIQCQVDSQVTMMFWYRQQPGQSLTLIATANQGSEATYESGFVIDKFPISRPNLTFSTLTVSNMSPEDSSIYLCSVERQGGTEAFFGQGTRLTVV.

The CDR3: CASSLGLAGAYEQYF. Written as DNA, the CDR3 is TGTGCCAGCAGCCTCGGACTAGCGGGGGCCTACGAGCAGTACTTC. The gene calls are TRBV14 and TRBJ2-7; TRBD2 matches 13 bases. With 4 bases clipped from V and 2 bases from J, the junction kept 2 bases outside the gene matches. The CDR3 runs 15 residues. Germline CDR1 reads SGHDN; CDR2 reads FVKESK.

The rearrangement links TRBV7-6 to TRBJ2-2; tentative D call: TRBD1 (6 bases). This CDR3 region has 16 residues. The germline V gene has CDR1 SGHVS and CDR2 FNYEAQ. The V and J ends lost 5 bases and 2 bases respectively, with 15 bases between them. CDR3 nucleotide sequence: TGTGCCAGCAGCCGAGGCAGGGGCTCCAACACCGGGGAGCTGTTTTTT. It translates to CASSRGRGSNTGELFF.

J is TRBJ2-7 and V is TRBV28; the D gene is possibly TRBD1 (6 bases). Trimming removed 6 bases at V and 7 bases at J, with 16 bases between. In germline, CDR1 is MDHEN, CDR2 SYDVKM. There are 13 residues in the CDR3. The CDR3 DNA sequence: TGTGCCAGCAGCTTGCCAGGGGTGAGTGAGCAGTACTTC. Protein: CASSLPGVSEQYF.

J is TRBJ2-2 and V is TRBV28; D call uncertain. Germline CDR1 and CDR2: MDHEN and SYDVKM. V gave up 7 bases and J gave up 6 bases, with 9 bases separating them. This CDR3 contains 12 residues. CDR3 DNA: TGTGCCAGCACACTATGGGCCGGGGAGCTGTTTTTT. Amino acid sequence: CASTLWAGELFF.

This chain joins TRBV18 and TRBJ1-6, with 9 nucleotides matching TRBD1. In germline, CDR1 is KGHSH, CDR2 LQKENI. CDR3 length: 15 residues. Trimming cost V 4 bases and J 9 bases; bases outside gene matches: 7. CDR3 nucleotide sequence: TGTGCCAGCTCACAAGGACAGGGGACCCTTTCACCCCTCCACTTT. Amino acid sequence: CASSQGQGTLSPLHF.

V is TRBV6-4 and J is TRBJ2-3; D unclear. In germline, CDR1 is MRHNA, CDR2 SNTAGT. Trimming removed 2 bases from V and 4 bases from J, with 10 bases in between. This CDR3 has 14 amino acids. CDR3 protein: CASSDGFEADTQYF. Here the CDR3 DNA reads TGTGCCAGCAGTGACGGTTTTGAGGCAGATACGCAGTATTTT.

This clone was observed a handful of times. The chain joins TRBV6-5 to TRBJ1-5; a weak D match, TRBD1 (5 bases). Germline V gene sequence: CDR1 MNHEY, CDR2 SVGAGI. CDR3 length: 13 residues. Trimming took off 8 bases at V and 2 bases at J, with 10 bases between the two ends. The CDR3 sequence: CASRGRGNQPQHF. CDR3 DNA: TGTGCCAGCCGGGGACGGGGCAATCAGCCCCAGCATTTT.

The chain is built from TRBV20-1 and TRBJ2-7, with no clear D. This CDR3 contains 11 residues. V was shortened by 6 bases and J by 3 bases, with 9 bases between the two germline ends. Looked up from germline, CDR1 is DFQATT and CDR2 is SNEGSKA (reference sequence). The CDR3 is CSAPGGYEQYF. DNA of the CDR3: TGCAGTGCCCCAGGTGGCTACGAGCAGTACTTC.

This rearrangement joins TRBV7-9 to TRBJ2-1; D is unclear. Deletions cut 4 bases from V and 0 bases from J, with 10 bases between. The CDR3 is 15 residues long. Per germline, CDR1 SEHNR and CDR2 FQNEAQ (reference sequence). CDR3 DNA sequence: TGTGCCAGCAGCTCTCTTGGGCCCTCCTACAATGAGCAGTTCTTC. This sequence encodes CASSSLGPSYNEQFF.

V and J are TRBV19 and TRBJ2-7; 7 bases match TRBD2. Unmatched junction bases numbered 6, after V lost 5 bases and J lost 5 bases. The CDR3 runs 13 residues. The germline gives CDR1 LNHDA, CDR2 SQIVND (reference sequence). CDR3 nucleotide sequence: TGTGCCAGTAGTCCCGGACTAGTCCACGAGCAGTACTTC. The encoded protein is CASSPGLVHEQYF.

The V call is TRBV16, the J call TRBJ2-7; D is tentatively TRBD1 or TRBD2 (6 bases each). With 3 bases removed from V and 5 bases from J, the gap between germline ends came to 8 bases. The CDR3 has 12 amino acids. Germline assignment: CDR1 KGHSY and CDR2 FQNENV. The CDR3 DNA reads TGTGCCAGCAGCCACGGGGGCCACGAGCAGTACTTC. Amino acids: CASSHGGHEQYF.